This entry features one T cell receptor beta chain sequence. Its antigen remains unidentified. This record belongs to a study of beta chain features in type 1 diabetes. Regarding the study as a whole: For TCRB rearrangement, an influence of HLA type remained unresolved here. Among type 1 diabetes patients, VDJ junctions had fewer insertions and more deletions.

The CDR3 is 13 amino acids. Germline V gene lookup returns CDR1 LNHDA and CDR2 SQIVND (reference sequence). V lost 3 bases to trimming and J lost 5 bases; unmatched junction nucleotides: 4. Expressed TCRB transcripts were sequenced because the isolated RNA had all been reverse transcribed beforehand. TCRdb's copy holds only in-frame clones and misses some; the assay was immunoSEQ multiplex PCR. Of 300,000 to 350,000 clones in the sample, 20% were seen once. The sequence came from a woman between 18 and 29 years old in good health. V gene TRBV19 combines with J gene TRBJ2-7, with 7 bases matching TRBD1. Specimen: naive CD4+ T cells from blood. CDR3 protein: CASSITDRDEQYF. The DNA of the CDR3 is TGTGCCAGTAGTATCACCGACAGGGACGAGCAGTACTTC.